This T cell receptor beta chain was obtained from a study of blood T cells in healthy people across ages. Whole-study findings and limits: Diversity was higher, and naive CD4+ cells more numerous, in long-lived donors than in aged donors. A conclusive naive versus antigen-experienced comparison was prevented by the unsorted PBMCs.

Germline CDR1 LGHNA, CDR2 YSLEER. The CDR3 loop spans 14 amino acids. V lost 0 bases and J lost 8; bases outside the gene matches: 5. With a J-beta primer mix and a sample-barcoded 5' primer, a second PCR ran about 6 to 11 cycles. Every sample returned 2.5 million or more CDR3-containing paired-end reads. TCRdb reprocessed the 5' RACE reads via MiXCR and lists one record per CDR3 protein. The table shows a few hundred thousand distinct CDR3 sequences, with about 25% occurring only once. Staff drew around 10 milliliters of peripheral blood from each donor. Concerning this clonotype itself: Antigen: not known.

The chain is built from TRBV4-3 and TRBJ1-2; 8 nucleotides line up with TRBD1. Sequenced sample: blood. The receptor comes from a woman in her 70s in good health. The CDR3, as DNA: TGCGCCAGCAGCCAAGAAGGCAGACAGGGGGGCTACACCTTC. It yields the protein CASSQEGRQGGYTF.